What follows are 19 T cell receptor beta chains derived from one specimen sequenced in a study of shared clonotypes between healthy human individuals. Sequencing was performed with immunoSEQ multiplex PCR; in TCRdb, only in-frame clones are kept and a portion is missing. The sample carries approximately 2.4 million clones, 95% recorded once. Sample: naive CD4+ T cells sorted from blood. Stated subset: CD45RA+ positively selected. The receptor source for this set is a man aged 18 to 35 in good health.

The chain carries TRBV18 and TRBJ2-3, with a tentative D call TRBD2 (5 bases). Germline assignment: CDR1 KGHSH and CDR2 LQKENI. Trimming stripped 3 bases from V and 3 bases from J, with 13 bases between. CDR3 length equals 15 residues. The CDR3 spells CASSPQVPGTDTQYF. The CDR3 DNA reads TGTGCCAGCTCACCGCAGGTCCCGGGGACAGATACGCAGTATTTT.

V gene TRBV19 combines with J gene TRBJ2-3, with 7 bases aligning to TRBD2. V lost 5 bases, J lost 10 bases, and 6 bases stayed unmatched. Germline V gene data show CDR1 as LNHDA and CDR2 as SQIVND (reference sequence). The CDR3 consists of 12 residues. CDR3 region: CASSLPGGPQYF. DNA of the CDR3: TGTGCCAGTAGTCTCCCGGGGGGACCGCAGTATTTT.

The gene calls are TRBV5-4 and TRBJ2-2, with TRBD1 identical over 7 bases. The CDR3 sequence is 14 residues long. The V and J ends lost 4 bases and 7 bases, in that order; junction bases with no gene match: 7. Germline V CDR1 and CDR2: SGHNT, YYREEE (reference sequence). CDR3 protein: CASSAQGDIGELFF. DNA for the CDR3: TGTGCCAGCAGCGCGCAGGGGGATATCGGGGAGCTGTTTTTT. The variable domain in full, completed from reference TRBV5-4 and TRBJ2-2, reads ETGVTQSPTHLIKTRGQQVTLRCSSQSGHNTVSWYQQALGQGPQFIFQYYREEENGRGNFPPRFSGLQFPNYSSELNVNALELDDSALYLCASSAQGDIGELFFGEGSRLTVL.

DNA for the CDR3: TGTGCCAGCAGCACGCGGACAGCGTATAATTCACCCCTCCACTTT. It translates to CASSTRTAYNSPLHF. The chain combines TRBV5-5 with TRBJ1-6; TRBD1 might be the D (6 bases). The CDR3 length is 15 residues. V was cut by 4 bases and J by 4 bases, with 12 bases left in between. Germline CDR1 and CDR2: SGHKS and YYEKEE (reference sequence).

The chain joins TRBV2 to TRBJ1-2, with 9 bases lining up with TRBD1. Germline V CDR1 and CDR2: SNHLY, FYNNEI. This CDR3 spans 14 amino acids. With V trimmed by 4 bases and J by 3 bases, 3 bases remained unmatched. The CDR3 DNA follows: TGTGCCAGCAGTGTTGACAGGGGGGACTATGGCTACACCTTC. Its translation: CASSVDRGDYGYTF.

Comments on this clone: At the DNA level, this CDR3 is encoded by other sequences in the same sample as well. J is TRBJ1-2 and V is TRBV9, with D unresolved. Germline CDR1 is SGDLS and CDR2 is YYNGEE. The V end was cut by 0 bases, the J end by 8 bases, with 8 bases between. The CDR3 consists of 12 residues. CDR3 sequence: CASSVAGYGYTF. CDR3 DNA: TGTGCCAGCAGCGTAGCCGGGTACGGCTACACCTTC.

J is TRBJ2-1 and V is TRBV5-4; 16 bases line up with TRBD2. Germline-derived CDR1 and CDR2 are SGHNT and YYREEE (reference sequence). J lost 5 bases, V lost 0 bases, and 8 bases had no gene match. The CDR3 runs to 19 residues. CDR3 DNA: TGTGCCAGCAGCTTGGGGGGACTAGCGGGAGGGCGGCGTGACAATGAGCAGTTCTTC. It translates to CASSLGGLAGGRRDNEQFF.

The V and J genes are TRBV30 and TRBJ1-6; D is possibly TRBD1 (5 bases). From germline, CDR1 is GTSNPN and CDR2 SVGIG (reference sequence). V was shortened by 4 bases and J by 3 bases, with 16 bases between the two germline ends. The CDR3 is 16 amino acids. CDR3 in DNA: TGTGCCTGGACTCCGGCAGGGTTGGGCTATAATTCACCCCTCCACTTT. It yields the protein CAWTPAGLGYNSPLHF.

The chain joins TRBV7-2 to TRBJ2-2, with a possible D match to TRBD1 (5 bases). Germline CDR1 and CDR2: SGHTA and FQGNSA. This CDR3 has 15 residues. V was clipped by 2 bases and J by 7 bases, with 14 bases between them. For the CDR3, the DNA is TGTGCCAGCAGCTTATTTTACCAGGGAAGCGGGGAGCTGTTTTTT. It yields the protein CASSLFYQGSGELFF. The variable domain in full, completed from reference TRBV7-2 and TRBJ2-2, reads GAGVSQSPSNKVTEKGKDVELRCDPISGHTALYWYRQSLGQGLEFLIYFQGNSAPDKSGLPSDRFSAERTGGSVSTLTIQRTQQEDSAVYLCASSLFYQGSGELFFGEGSRLTVL.

This chain uses TRBV28 with TRBJ1-6, with 7 bases identical to TRBD1. The CDR3 totals 16 residues. Germline values: CDR1 MDHEN, CDR2 SYDVKM. The V segment lost 5 bases and the J segment 4 bases; nucleotides outside the gene matches: 8. The CDR3 is CASSTSGTAYNSPLHF. The CDR3 region has the DNA TGTGCCAGCAGTACTTCCGGGACAGCTTATAATTCACCCCTCCACTTT.

About this clone: The identical CDR3 is also encoded by other nucleotide sequences in the sample. This chain connects TRBV7-2 to TRBJ2-7, with 13 bases lining up with TRBD2. Trimming at V came to 6 bases and at J to 2 bases, leaving 4 bases not matched to a gene. The CDR3 has 15 amino acids. The germline V gene has CDR1 SGHTA and CDR2 FQGNSA. This CDR3 is CASSLGTSGTYEQYF. In DNA, the CDR3 is TGTGCCAGCAGTCTCGGGACTAGCGGGACCTACGAGCAGTACTTC.

The CDR3 sequence: CAWREGLARTDTQYF. The CDR3 bases are TGTGCCTGGAGGGAAGGTCTAGCGAGGACAGATACGCAGTATTTT. The rearrangement links TRBV30 to TRBJ2-3, with a tentative D call TRBD2 (6 bases). The V gene lost 3 bases and the J gene lost 3 bases, with 16 bases spanning the gap. The CDR3 runs 15 residues. In germline, CDR1 is GTSNPN, CDR2 SVGIG (reference sequence).

The chain recombines TRBV7-8 with TRBJ1-2; D possibly corresponds to TRBD1 (6 bases). CDR3 size: 13 residues. Germline CDR1 and CDR2: SGHVS and FQNEAQ. V lost 1 base and J 9 bases, leaving 12 bases between the germline ends. The DNA of the CDR3 is TGTGCCAGCAGCTTAGTTCAGGGGATGAGCTACACCTTC. As protein: CASSLVQGMSYTF.

This clone was seen just once. The rearrangement uses TRBV6-1 and TRBJ1-4; tentative D call: TRBD1 (6 bases). Germline V CDR1 and CDR2: MNHNS, SASEGT. V lost 5 bases, J lost 7 bases, and 14 bases lay in between. The CDR3 runs to 14 residues. CDR3 bases: TGTGCCAGCAGTATAGGGGGGCAAGGTGAAAAACTGTTTTTT. This gives the protein CASSIGGQGEKLFF.

The J gene is TRBJ2-1, the V gene TRBV13; TRBD2 matches 9 bases. The CDR3 spans 16 residues. The V gene end was trimmed by 0 bases and the J gene end by 5 bases; junction bases not matched to a gene: 5. Germline CDR1 is PRHDT and CDR2 is FYEKMQ (reference sequence). CDR3: CASSLGRGRANNEQFF. The DNA for the CDR3 is TGTGCCAGCAGCTTAGGCCGCGGGAGGGCTAACAATGAGCAGTTCTTC.

The V gene is TRBV18, the J gene TRBJ2-2; D gene unclear. CDR1 is KGHSH, CDR2 LQKENI, per germline. This CDR3 comprises 17 residues. V lost 4 bases, J lost 1 base, and 16 bases lay in between. CDR3 bases: TGTGCCAGCTCACGAACACTGGGTCGGAAGAACACCGGGGAGCTGTTTTTT. It specifies CASSRTLGRKNTGELFF. Based on the CDR3 plus reference TRBV18 and TRBJ2-2, the full variable domain is NAGVMQNPRHLVRRRGQEARLRCSPMKGHSHVYWYRQLPEEGLKFMVYLQKENIIDESGMPKERFSAEFPKEGPSILRIQQVVRGDSAAYFCASSRTLGRKNTGELFFGEGSRLTVL.

This clone was detected only once. This same CDR3 is encoded by further DNA sequences in the sample. The chain recombines TRBV5-4 with TRBJ2-5; 7 nucleotides match TRBD1. CDR1 is SGHNT and CDR2 is YYREEE in the germline V gene (reference sequence). The V and J ends lost 3 bases and 1 base, in that order; junction bases with no gene match: 3. The CDR3 loop spans 14 amino acids. The CDR3 here is CASSSGTVQETQYF. The CDR3 DNA reads TGTGCCAGCAGCTCAGGGACAGTCCAAGAGACCCAGTACTTC.

The chain is built from TRBV10-3 and TRBJ1-1; no clear D gene. The CDR3 is 13 residues long. Germline CDR1 is ENHRY and CDR2 is SYGVKD. V lost 1 base and J lost 5, with 8 bases in between. CDR3 protein: CAISEYVGTEAFF. DNA of the CDR3: TGTGCCATCAGTGAGTACGTGGGAACTGAAGCTTTCTTT.

V and J are TRBV5-4 and TRBJ1-5; D unclear. The V end was cut by 3 bases, the J end by 3 bases, with 10 bases between. CDR1 and CDR2 (germline): SGHNT, YYREEE (reference sequence). The CDR3 runs to 14 residues. DNA for the CDR3: TGTGCCAGCAGCTACTATGGATCCAATCAGCCCCAGCATTTT. Translated, it gives CASSYYGSNQPQHF.